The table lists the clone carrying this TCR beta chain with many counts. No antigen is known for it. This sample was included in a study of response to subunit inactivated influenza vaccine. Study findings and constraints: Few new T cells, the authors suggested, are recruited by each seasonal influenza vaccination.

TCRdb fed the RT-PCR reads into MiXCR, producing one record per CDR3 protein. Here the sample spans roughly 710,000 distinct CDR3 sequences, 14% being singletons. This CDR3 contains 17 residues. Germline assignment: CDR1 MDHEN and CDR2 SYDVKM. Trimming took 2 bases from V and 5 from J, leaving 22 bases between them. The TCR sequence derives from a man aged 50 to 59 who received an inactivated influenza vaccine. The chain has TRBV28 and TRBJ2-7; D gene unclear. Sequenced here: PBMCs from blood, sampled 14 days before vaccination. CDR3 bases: TGTGCCAGCAGTTTAACTACCTACAGAAGACCCTACAACGAGCAGTACTTC. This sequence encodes CASSLTTYRRPYNEQYF. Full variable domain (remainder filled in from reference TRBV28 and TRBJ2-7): DVKVTQSSRYLVKRTGEKVFLECVQDMDHENMFWYRQDPGLGLRLIYFSYDVKMKEKGDIPEGYSVSREKKERFSLILESASTNQTSMYLCASSLTTYRRPYNEQYFGPGTRLTVT.